Below are 32 T cell receptor beta chains sequenced from a single sample in a study of blood T cell repertoires in COVID-19. Data came from immunoSEQ multiplex PCR; TCRdb stores just in-frame clones and leaves some out. The repertoire has approximately 100,000 clones, over 55% of them found once; the top ten carry approximately 0.9%. The sample was peripheral blood. These receptors all stem from a human donor with acute or convalescent COVID-19. The donor label of this sample is uncertain.

The chain carries TRBV10-3 and TRBJ1-6; TRBD1 is a possible D gene (5 bases). The germline CDR1 and CDR2 sequences are ENHRY and SYGVKD. CDR3 length: 15 residues. Deletions cut 3 bases from V and 2 bases from J, with 8 bases between. For the CDR3, the DNA is TGTGCCATCAGTGAAAGGACACCCTATAATTCACCCCTCCACTTT. Translating it yields CAISERTPYNSPLHF.

This sequence joins TRBV30 and TRBJ1-4, with a weak D call TRBD1 (5 bases). The CDR3 has 14 amino acids. Germline CDR1 is GTSNPN and CDR2 is SVGIG (reference sequence). Trimming left V 8 bases short and J 8 bases short, with 21 bases between. CDR3 amino acids: CASDSSGRGEKLFF. The CDR3 bases are TGTGCCAGCGACAGCTCCGGGAGAGGCGAAAAACTGTTTTTT.

The chain employs TRBV24-1 and TRBJ2-3; 11 bases match TRBD2. The CDR3 consists of 17 residues. The trim removed 4 bases at V and 2 bases at J, leaving 7 bases unmatched. Germline loops: CDR1 KGHDR, CDR2 SFDVKD. CDR3 amino acids: CATSERTSGRHTDTQYF. In nucleotides, the CDR3 is TGTGCCACCAGTGAGCGGACTAGCGGGCGCCACACAGATACGCAGTATTTT.

The chain uses TRBV6-6 and TRBJ2-3, with 7 bases aligning to TRBD1. Germline V gene lookup returns CDR1 MNHNY and CDR2 SVGAGI (reference sequence). Trimming at V came to 7 bases and at J to 1 base, leaving 5 bases not matched to a gene. This CDR3 spans 14 amino acids. This CDR3 reads CASISGGRTDTQYF. The CDR3 DNA follows: TGTGCCAGCATTTCAGGGGGACGCACAGATACGCAGTATTTT.

This clone was found a few times. The V gene is TRBV5-1, the J gene TRBJ1-1; 9 bases match TRBD1. The CDR3 is 16 residues long. The J segment lost 6 bases and the V segment lost 1 base, leaving 10 bases of the junction unmatched. Germline CDR1 SGHRS, CDR2 YFSETQ. CDR3 DNA: TGCGCCAGCAGCTTGAACCCGGGACAGGGAACACCTGAAGCTTTCTTT. Protein sequence: CASSLNPGQGTPEAFF.

The rearrangement links TRBV5-1 to TRBJ2-6, with a tentative D call TRBD1 (5 bases). Looked up from germline, CDR1 is SGHRS and CDR2 is YFSETQ. The CDR3 is made up of 17 amino acids. V was clipped by 0 bases and J by 2 bases, with 12 bases between them. The CDR3 DNA is TGCGCCAGCAGCTTGGACAGGCTCTCAGCTGGGGCCAACGTCCTGACTTTC. Its translation: CASSLDRLSAGANVLTF. The whole variable domain, remainder taken from reference TRBV5-1 and TRBJ2-6, is KAGVTQTPRYLIKTRGQQVTLSCSPISGHRSVSWYQQTPGQGLQFLFEYFSETQRNKGNFPGRFSGRQFSNSRSEMNVSTLELGDSALYLCASSLDRLSAGANVLTFGAGSRLTVL.

The CDR3 DNA follows: TGTGCCAGCAGTCTGGACACTAACTATGGCTACACCTTC. It codes for CASSLDTNYGYTF. The chain couples TRBV2 to TRBJ1-2; D perhaps matches TRBD1 (5 bases). This CDR3 is 13 amino acids long. Germline loops: CDR1 SNHLY, CDR2 FYNNEI. Trimming left V 5 bases short and J 0 bases short, with 7 bases between. The variable domain in full, completed from reference TRBV2 and TRBJ1-2, reads EPEVTQTPSHQVTQMGQEVILRCVPISNHLYFYWYRQILGQKVEFLVSFYNNEISEKSEIFDDQFSVERPDGSNFTLKIRSTKLEDSAMYFCASSLDTNYGYTFGSGTRLTVV.

The chain links TRBV28 to TRBJ2-7; TRBD2 aligns across 10 bases. J gave up 0 bases and V 6 bases, and 8 bases lay outside the gene matches. The germline V gene has CDR1 MDHEN and CDR2 SYDVKM. This CDR3 contains 16 residues. CDR3 DNA: TGTGCCAGCAGATCGACTAGCGGGTTTTACTCCTACGAGCAGTACTTC. This encodes CASRSTSGFYSYEQYF.

The chain recombines TRBV2 with TRBJ2-2, with 11 bases matching TRBD2. V lost 5 bases and J lost 6; bases outside the gene matches: 2. The CDR3 runs to 14 residues. The germline V gene encodes CDR1 SNHLY and CDR2 FYNNEI. DNA for the CDR3: TGTGCCAGCAGTTTACTAGCGGGGGCCGGGGAGCTGTTTTTT. Translated: CASSLLAGAGELFF.

This clone was found a few times. The V and J genes are TRBV7-9 and TRBJ2-6; D is undetermined. This CDR3 is built from 16 residues. From germline, CDR1 is SEHNR and CDR2 FQNEAQ (reference sequence). V gave up 1 base and J gave up 0 bases, with 7 bases separating them. The CDR3 region is CASSLGSNSGANVLTF. The CDR3 DNA reads as TGTGCCAGCAGCTTAGGGAGTAACTCTGGGGCCAACGTCCTGACTTTC.

The chain has TRBV27 and TRBJ2-1; D gene ambiguous. The germline CDR1 and CDR2 sequences are MNHEY and SMNVEV (reference sequence). The CDR3 is made up of 14 amino acids. Trimming cost V 0 bases and J 9 bases, with 12 bases left between them. The CDR3 coding sequence is TGTGCCAGCAGTTTATCGCTAGGAGTAGGTGAGCAGTTCTTC. Protein sequence: CASSLSLGVGEQFF.

This clone was picked up a small number of times. The V and J genes are TRBV2 and TRBJ2-7; D perhaps matches TRBD2 (6 bases). V lost 10 bases and J lost 6, with 10 bases in between. The CDR3 contains 10 residues. Germline assignment: CDR1 SNHLY and CDR2 FYNNEI. CDR3 loop: CAILGSEQYV. CDR3 bases: TGTGCCATCCTCGGGAGCGAGCAGTACGTC.

This clone showed up just once. The CDR3 sequence: CASRTGGEQYV. The DNA for the CDR3 is TGTGCCAGCAGAACAGGGGGCGAGCAGTACGTC. This chain connects TRBV6-5 to TRBJ2-7; 8 nucleotides align to TRBD1. The CDR3 sequence is 11 residues long. The germline gives CDR1 MNHEY, CDR2 SVGAGI. The ends lost 6 bases at V and 6 bases at J; junction bases unmatched: 1.

V and J are TRBV5-1 and TRBJ2-3; D ambiguous. V gave up 4 bases and J gave up 2 bases, with 8 bases separating them. The germline V gene encodes CDR1 SGHRS and CDR2 YFSETQ. This CDR3 region has 13 residues. CDR3 DNA sequence: TGCGCCAGCAGCCGGCTAGTCACAGATACGCAGTATTTT. Amino acids: CASSRLVTDTQYF.

This sequence joins TRBV5-5 and TRBJ1-2; 9 positions agree with TRBD1. There are 14 residues in the CDR3. Germline CDR1 and CDR2: SGHKS and YYEKEE (reference sequence). V gave up 4 bases and J gave up 8 bases; unmatched junction bases: 9. CDR3 sequence: CASSPDRGVEGYTF. Written as DNA, the CDR3 is TGTGCCAGCAGCCCCGACAGGGGGGTGGAGGGCTACACCTTC. The variable domain in full, completed from reference TRBV5-5 and TRBJ1-2, reads DAGVTQSPTHLIKTRGQQVTLRCSPISGHKSVSWYQQVLGQGPQFIFQYYEKEERGRGNFPDRFSARQFPNYSSELNVNALLLGDSALYLCASSPDRGVEGYTFGSGTRLTVV.

V and J are TRBV2 and TRBJ1-4, with 10 positions matching TRBD1. The J segment lost 1 base and the V segment lost 6 bases, leaving 5 bases of the junction unmatched. The CDR3 runs to 16 residues. Germline V CDR1 and CDR2: SNHLY, FYNNEI. CDR3 residues: CASRRQGAVTNEKLFF. DNA of the CDR3: TGTGCCAGCAGGAGACAGGGGGCGGTAACTAATGAAAAACTGTTTTTT.

The J gene is TRBJ1-4, the V gene TRBV7-8; possible D gene TRBD1, 5 bases. The CDR3 sequence is 16 residues long. V was shortened by 2 bases and J by 3 bases, with 13 bases between the two germline ends. Germline V gene data show CDR1 as SGHVS and CDR2 as FQNEAQ. CDR3: CASSLSRGSANEKLFF. The CDR3 nucleotides are TGTGCCAGCAGCTTATCCCGGGGGAGTGCTAATGAAAAACTGTTTTTT. Combining the CDR3 with reference TRBV7-8 and TRBJ1-4 gives the whole variable domain GAGVSQSPRYKVAKRGQDVALRCDPISGHVSLFWYQQALGQGPEFLTYFQNEAQLDKSGLPSDRFFAERPEGSVSTLKIQRTQQEDSAVYLCASSLSRGSANEKLFFGSGTQLSVL.

The CDR3 protein is CASSLGTGQGWRGYTF. The CDR3 DNA follows: TGTGCCAGCAGCTTAGGAACGGGACAGGGTTGGCGTGGCTACACCTTC. The chain is built from TRBV7-9 and TRBJ1-2; 9 bases map to TRBD1. The CDR3 totals 16 residues. In germline, CDR1 is SEHNR, CDR2 FQNEAQ (reference sequence). V shed 1 base and J 7 bases; nucleotides not matched to a gene: 10.

V and J are TRBV2 and TRBJ1-4; a weak D match, TRBD1 (6 bases). CDR1 and CDR2 (germline): SNHLY, FYNNEI. The CDR3 length is 15 residues. V lost 6 bases, J lost 0 bases, and 11 bases lay in between. The CDR3 region is CASRARGSTNEKLFF. CDR3 bases: TGTGCCAGCAGGGCCAGGGGTTCAACTAATGAAAAACTGTTTTTT.

The rearrangement links TRBV15 to TRBJ2-7; D uncertain. Per germline, CDR1 LNHNV and CDR2 YYDKDF (reference sequence). Trimming removed 0 bases at V and 1 base at J, with 7 bases between. The CDR3 sequence is 14 residues long. The CDR3 region is CATSRDPSSYEQYF. The CDR3 DNA is TGTGCCACCAGCAGAGATCCCAGTTCCTACGAGCAGTACTTC.

The chain couples TRBV5-6 to TRBJ2-1; D is perhaps TRBD1 (5 bases). The CDR3 runs to 12 residues. Between the trimmed V and J ends, which lost 3 bases and 15 bases, there was a span of 16 bases. The germline V gene encodes CDR1 SGHDT and CDR2 YYEEEE. The chain's CDR3 is CASSWAGIGLFF. As DNA, the CDR3 is TGTGCCAGCAGCTGGGCAGGGATCGGCCTGTTCTTC.

This sequence joins TRBV6-5 and TRBJ2-1; 7 positions agree with TRBD1. CDR1 and CDR2 from the germline V gene are MNHEY and SVGAGI. The CDR3 consists of 14 residues. Trimming cost V 0 bases and J 8 bases; bases outside gene matches: 4. The CDR3 is CASSYSGQLHEQFF. The CDR3 DNA reads as TGTGCCAGCAGTTACTCGGGACAGCTCCATGAGCAGTTCTTC.

This clone was recorded a few times. This rearrangement joins TRBV5-1 to TRBJ2-7; 9 bases match TRBD2. This CDR3 is built from 15 residues. In germline, CDR1 is SGHRS, CDR2 YFSETQ. J gave up 0 bases and V 4 bases, and 5 bases lay outside the gene matches. The CDR3 DNA reads TGCGCCAGCAGCCCGGCGGGGGGGAGCTCCTACGAGCAGTACTTC. It is translated as CASSPAGGSSYEQYF.

The chain is built from TRBV12-1 and TRBJ2-3; the D call TRBD2 from the table was never checked on the DNA. TRBV12-1 is classified as a pseudogene. CDR3 length: 20 residues. CDR3 region: CASSFRPGTREKTSTDTQYF. The CDR3 coding sequence is TGTGCCAGCAGCTTTAGGCCTGGGACTAGGGAAAAAACTAGCACAGATACGCAGTATTTT.

The chain recombines TRBV2 with TRBJ1-1, with 7 bases matching TRBD1. Germline values: CDR1 SNHLY, CDR2 FYNNEI. V was pared by 5 bases and J by 5 bases, with 5 bases of the junction left unmatched. This CDR3 region has 13 residues. CDR3 sequence (DNA): TGTGCCAGCAGTATTTCACAGGGGACTGAAGCTTTCTTT. Protein product: CASSISQGTEAFF.

This clone was picked up one time. The chain links TRBV6-1 to TRBJ1-5; D is perhaps TRBD1 (5 bases). Trimming removed 2 bases from V and 0 bases from J, with 14 bases in between. CDR3 length: 17 amino acids. Germline V lookup: CDR1 MNHNS, CDR2 SASEGT. The CDR3 DNA reads TGTGCCAGCAGTGAAAGGAAGACAGTCTATAGCAATCAGCCCCAGCATTTT. It specifies CASSERKTVYSNQPQHF.

The chain recombines TRBV9 with TRBJ2-3, with 10 bases lining up with TRBD2. V lost 7 bases, J lost 2 bases, and 16 bases stayed unmatched. Germline CDR1 reads SGDLS; CDR2 reads YYNGEE. This CDR3 is 18 amino acids long. The CDR3, as DNA: TGTGCCAGCGCGAATCCTCTGGCTAGCGGGGGTGTCACAGATACGCAGTATTTT. The encoded protein is CASANPLASGGVTDTQYF.

The V and J genes are TRBV28 and TRBJ1-2; D call uncertain. The CDR3 is made up of 13 amino acids. Per germline, CDR1 MDHEN and CDR2 SYDVKM. The CDR3 is CATRRVAMGGYTF. Here the CDR3 DNA reads TGTGCGACCCGGCGGGTGGCCATGGGTGGCTACACCTTC.

For this clone: The same CDR3 also results from other DNA sequences found in this sample. CDR3 nucleotide sequence: TGTGCCAGTAGTTTCGACAGGGGATTTGGTGAAGCTTTCTTT. This translates into CASSFDRGFGEAFF. The chain couples TRBV19 to TRBJ1-1; 8 nucleotides line up with TRBD1. CDR1 and CDR2 (germline): LNHDA, SQIVND (reference sequence). This CDR3 contains 14 residues. J gave up 7 bases and V 5 bases, and 9 bases lay outside the gene matches.

The V and J genes are TRBV7-2 and TRBJ1-4; possible D gene TRBD1, 6 bases. V shed 6 bases and J shed 4 bases, with 9 bases lying between them. This CDR3 has 13 residues. Germline-derived CDR1 and CDR2 are SGHTA and FQGNSA. The CDR3: CASSRQDNEKLFF. Written as DNA, the CDR3 is TGTGCCAGCAGTAGACAGGATAATGAAAAACTGTTTTTT.

This chain links TRBV7-9 with TRBJ1-6; D is undetermined. The length of the CDR3 is 13 residues. Germline loops: CDR1 SEHNR, CDR2 FQNEAQ (reference sequence). Trimming shortened V by 1 base and J by 9 bases, and 7 bases separated the two germline ends. In nucleotides, the CDR3 is TGTGCCAGCAGCTTAGATTGGAGTTCACCCCTCCACTTT. It specifies CASSLDWSSPLHF.

This clone was counted at least ten times. This chain links TRBV9 with TRBJ2-3; 11 bases align to TRBD2. CDR3 length: 17 amino acids. CDR1 is SGDLS and CDR2 is YYNGEE in the germline V gene. The trim removed 4 bases at V and 6 bases at J, leaving 13 bases unmatched. The CDR3 reads CASSSSGSGGVWDTQYF. CDR3 bases: TGTGCCAGCAGCTCATCTGGTAGCGGGGGGGTCTGGGATACGCAGTATTTT.